These 8 T cell receptor beta chains came from one sample sequenced in a study of CD4+ T cells in melanoma. Here immunoSEQ multiplex PCR was the method, and the copy in TCRdb shows in-frame clones only, minus some. This table holds 7,500 to 10,000 clones, roughly 70% found once. The source material was cells from a culture (not recorded whether cultured in vitro). The source is a human donor with melanoma.

This clone was recorded a few times. This chain uses TRBV7-3 with TRBJ2-7; D gene unclear. The CDR3 length is 15 residues. Germline CDR1 is SGHTA and CDR2 is FQGTGA. Deletions cut 5 bases from V and 2 bases from J, with 16 bases between. The CDR3 is CASSRDGYSPYEQYF. Written as DNA, the CDR3 is TGTGCCAGCAGCCGCGACGGATATTCCCCCTACGAGCAGTACTTC.

This clone was seen just once. J is TRBJ2-1 and V is TRBV7-6; TRBD2 agrees at 8 bases. This CDR3 spans 15 amino acids. V lost 1 base, J lost 2 bases, and 1 base stayed unmatched. Germline V CDR1 and CDR2: SGHVS, FNYEAQ. The CDR3 spells CASSLERGTYNEQFF. The CDR3 bases are TGTGCCAGCAGCTTAGAGCGGGGGACCTACAATGAGCAGTTCTTC.

The V call is TRBV7-8, the J call TRBJ2-3; maybe TRBD1 (6 bases). V lost 0 bases and J lost 2, with 12 bases in between. The germline gives CDR1 SGHVS, CDR2 FQNEAQ. The CDR3 is 16 residues long. CDR3 in amino acids: CASSLAPGTLTDTQYF. The DNA for the CDR3 is TGTGCCAGCAGCTTAGCCCCCGGGACACTCACAGATACGCAGTATTTT.

The genes are TRBV5-1 and TRBJ2-7, with 7 bases lining up with TRBD1. V shed 4 bases and J 0 bases; nucleotides not matched to a gene: 7. The CDR3 has 15 residues. Germline CDR1 reads SGHRS; CDR2 reads YFSETQ. The DNA of the CDR3 is TGCGCCAGCAGCCCGGACAGGACCACCTCCTACGAGCAGTACTTC. Translating it yields CASSPDRTTSYEQYF. Complete variable domain (other parts from reference TRBV5-1 and TRBJ2-7): KAGVTQTPRYLIKTRGQQVTLSCSPISGHRSVSWYQQTPGQGLQFLFEYFSETQRNKGNFPGRFSGRQFSNSRSEMNVSTLELGDSALYLCASSPDRTTSYEQYFGPGTRLTVT.

This clone was seen only once. At one of its ends the junction is not consistent with the germline gene, which may arise from a read error. This CDR3 is also generated by other DNA sequences in the sample. The V and J genes are TRBV3-1 (or the pseudogene TRBV3-2) and TRBJ2-5, with D perhaps matching TRBD1 or TRBD2 (6 bases each). CDR3 length: 15 amino acids. Germline-derived CDR1 and CDR2 are LGHDT and YNNKEL (reference sequence). In DNA form, the CDR3 reads TGTGCCAGCAGCCAAGTCACGGGGGCCGCAGAGACTCAGTACTTC. Translated, it gives CASSQVTGAAETQYF.

The chain combines TRBV30 with TRBJ1-3, with D possibly matching TRBD1 (5 bases). The CDR3 spans 15 residues. Trimming removed 4 bases from V and 2 bases from J, with 15 bases in between. Germline values: CDR1 GTSNPN, CDR2 SVGIG (reference sequence). The CDR3 protein is CAWTLGQTPGNTIYF. The DNA for the CDR3 is TGTGCCTGGACCCTCGGACAAACCCCTGGAAACACCATATATTTT.

V gene TRBV2 combines with J gene TRBJ2-1; 11 bases fit TRBD2. Germline-derived CDR1 and CDR2 are SNHLY and FYNNEI. This CDR3 spans 15 amino acids. V lost 6 bases to trimming and J lost 4 bases; unmatched junction nucleotides: 5. The DNA of the CDR3 is TGTGCCAGCAGGGTAGCGGGGGGGCAGTACAATGAGCAGTTCTTC. Its protein is CASRVAGGQYNEQFF.

The J gene is TRBJ2-6, the V gene TRBV4-2, with TRBD1 matching over 8 bases. In germline, CDR1 is LGHNA, CDR2 YNFKEQ. The CDR3 has 19 residues. Trimming cost V 2 bases and J 0 bases; bases outside gene matches: 9. CDR3 nucleotides: TGTGCCAGCAGCCAATCACGACCAGGGGGCTCCTCTGGGGCCAACGTCCTGACTTTC. Encoded protein: CASSQSRPGGSSGANVLTF.